This section outlines one T cell receptor beta chain sequence together with its context. Germline V gene lookup returns CDR1 GTSNPN and CDR2 SVGIG (reference sequence). This CDR3 comprises 16 residues. The V gene end was trimmed by 3 bases and the J gene end by 8 bases; junction bases not matched to a gene: 14. Using immunoSEQ multiplex PCR, the repertoire was profiled, and TCRdb retains in-frame clones only, with some absent. The sample shows some 1,100,000 clones, about 80% of them seen only once. This entry belongs to a study of shared clonotypes between healthy human individuals. The sequence came from a man aged 18 to 35 in good health. Some clones in this sample may be carry-over from other donors' samples. V usage is TRBV30 and J usage is TRBJ1-4; TRBD1 matches at 8 bases. Sequencing input: memory CD4+ T cells from PBMCs. Sample subset: CD45RA-negative fraction. CDR3 residues: CAWRQQRTGKREKLFF. The CDR3 nucleotides read TGTGCCTGGAGACAACAACGGACAGGGAAGAGGGAAAAACTGTTTTTT.